This T cell receptor beta chain was captured by sequencing in a study of OX40 agonist ivuxolimab in advanced cancers. Study-level information: Patients with prior anti-PD-1, anti-PD-L1 or anti-CTLA-4 therapy were eligible; approximately 40% had some.

The method was immunoSEQ multiplex PCR; TCRdb's version includes in-frame clones alone and lacks a portion of them. The sample includes approximately 62,000 clones, around 90% seen only once; the top ten take approximately 5.4%. Worth noting for this clone: Its target is not known.

Notes on the study in general: Relative to CD4+ cells, CD8+ T cells on average had more expanded clones.

Systemic immunosuppression or autoimmune disease history was grounds to exclude patients. The CDR3 consists of 13 residues. Per germline, CDR1 MDHEN and CDR2 SYDVKM. The V gene end was trimmed by 11 bases and the J gene end by 7 bases; junction bases not matched to a gene: 12. Sample: CD4+ or CD8+ T cells sorted from blood, taken in a trial of the OX40 agonist ivuxolimab. This chain connects TRBV28 to TRBJ1-2; 8 bases match TRBD1. This TCR derives from an adult with an advanced solid tumor such as melanoma, head and neck, liver or kidney cancer. This CDR3 reads CALSRRGLGGYTF. In DNA form, the CDR3 reads TGTGCCTTATCCCGCAGGGGGCTGGGTGGCTACACCTTC.